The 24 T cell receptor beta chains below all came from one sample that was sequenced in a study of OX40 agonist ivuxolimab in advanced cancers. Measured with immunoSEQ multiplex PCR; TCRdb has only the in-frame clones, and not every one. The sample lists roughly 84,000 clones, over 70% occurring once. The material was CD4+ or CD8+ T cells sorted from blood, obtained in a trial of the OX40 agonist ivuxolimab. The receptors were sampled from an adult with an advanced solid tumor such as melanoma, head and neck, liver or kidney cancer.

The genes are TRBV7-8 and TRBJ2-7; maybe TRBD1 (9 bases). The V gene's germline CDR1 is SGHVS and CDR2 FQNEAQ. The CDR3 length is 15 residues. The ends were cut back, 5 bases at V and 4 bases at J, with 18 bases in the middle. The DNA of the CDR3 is TGTGCCAGCAGCCCCGCGGGGGGACAGGGATACGAGCAGTACTTC. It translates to CASSPAGGQGYEQYF.

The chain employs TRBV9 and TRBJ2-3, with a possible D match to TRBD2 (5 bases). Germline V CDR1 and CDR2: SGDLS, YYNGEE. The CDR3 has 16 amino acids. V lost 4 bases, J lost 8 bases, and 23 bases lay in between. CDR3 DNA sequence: TGTGCCAGCAGCCCACTTCCCGGAGGTCCTTCAGTTACGCAGTATTTT. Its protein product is CASSPLPGGPSVTQYF.

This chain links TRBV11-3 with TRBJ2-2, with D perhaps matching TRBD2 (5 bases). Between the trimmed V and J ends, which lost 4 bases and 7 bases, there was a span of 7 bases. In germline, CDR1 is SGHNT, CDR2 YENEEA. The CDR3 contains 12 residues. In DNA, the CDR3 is TGTGCCAGCAGCTCCCGGGACGGGGAGCTGTTTTTT. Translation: CASSSRDGELFF.

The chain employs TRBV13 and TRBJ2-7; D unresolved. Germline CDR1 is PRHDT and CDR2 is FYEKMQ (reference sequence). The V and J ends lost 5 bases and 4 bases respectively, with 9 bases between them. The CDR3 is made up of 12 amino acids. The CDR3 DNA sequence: TGTGCCAGCAGCACGGGTCGTTACGAGCAGTACTTC. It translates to CASSTGRYEQYF.

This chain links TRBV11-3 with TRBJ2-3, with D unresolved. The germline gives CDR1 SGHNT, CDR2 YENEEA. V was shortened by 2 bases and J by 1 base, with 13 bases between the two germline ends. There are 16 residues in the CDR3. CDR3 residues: CASSLTVGSGTDTQYF. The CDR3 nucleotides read TGTGCCAGCAGCTTAACGGTTGGGTCTGGCACAGATACGCAGTATTTT.

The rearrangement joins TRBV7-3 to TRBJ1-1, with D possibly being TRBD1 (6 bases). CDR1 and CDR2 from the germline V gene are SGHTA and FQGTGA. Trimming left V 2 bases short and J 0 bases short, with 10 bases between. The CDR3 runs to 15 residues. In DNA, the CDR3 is TGTGCCAGCAGCTTACAGGGGAGGGTGAACACTGAAGCTTTCTTT. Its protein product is CASSLQGRVNTEAFF. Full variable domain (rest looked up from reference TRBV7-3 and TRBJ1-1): GAGVSQTPSNKVTEKGKYVELRCDPISGHTALYWYRQSLGQGPEFLIYFQGTGAADDSGLPNDRFFAVRPEGSVSTLKIQRTERGDSAVYLCASSLQGRVNTEAFFGQGTRLTVV.

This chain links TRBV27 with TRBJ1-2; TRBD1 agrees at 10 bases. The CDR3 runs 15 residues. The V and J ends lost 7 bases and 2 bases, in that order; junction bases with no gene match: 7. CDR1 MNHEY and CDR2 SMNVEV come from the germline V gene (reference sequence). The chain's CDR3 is CASTPLGQGNYGYTF. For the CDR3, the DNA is TGTGCCAGCACCCCCCTGGGACAGGGGAACTATGGCTACACCTTC.

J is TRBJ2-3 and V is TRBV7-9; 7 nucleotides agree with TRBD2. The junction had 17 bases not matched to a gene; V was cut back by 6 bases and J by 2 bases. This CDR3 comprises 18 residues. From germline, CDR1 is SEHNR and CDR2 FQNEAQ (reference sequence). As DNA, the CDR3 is TGTGCCAGCAGGTCGGGTCCGGGAGGCTCCTTTATCACAGATACGCAGTATTTT. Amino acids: CASRSGPGGSFITDTQYF.

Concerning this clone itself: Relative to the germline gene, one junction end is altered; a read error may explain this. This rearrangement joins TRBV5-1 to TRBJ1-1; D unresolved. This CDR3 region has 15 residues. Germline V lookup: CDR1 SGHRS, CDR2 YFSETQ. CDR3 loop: CASSLAAGGNAEAFF. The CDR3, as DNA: TGCGCCAGCAGCTTGGCGGCAGGAGGGAACGCTGAAGCTTTCTTT.

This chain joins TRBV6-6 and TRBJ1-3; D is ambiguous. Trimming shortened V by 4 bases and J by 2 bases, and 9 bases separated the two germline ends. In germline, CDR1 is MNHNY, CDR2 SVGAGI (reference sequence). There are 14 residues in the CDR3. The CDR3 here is CASSLLAAGNTIYF. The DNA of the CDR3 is TGTGCCAGCAGTTTGTTGGCAGCTGGAAACACCATATATTTT.

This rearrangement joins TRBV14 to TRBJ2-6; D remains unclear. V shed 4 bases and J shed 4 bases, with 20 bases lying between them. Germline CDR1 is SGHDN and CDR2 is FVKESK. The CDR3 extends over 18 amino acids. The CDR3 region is CASSRDIGLQSGANVLTF. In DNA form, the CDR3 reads TGTGCCAGCAGCCGGGATATAGGCCTACAATCCGGGGCCAACGTCCTGACTTTC.

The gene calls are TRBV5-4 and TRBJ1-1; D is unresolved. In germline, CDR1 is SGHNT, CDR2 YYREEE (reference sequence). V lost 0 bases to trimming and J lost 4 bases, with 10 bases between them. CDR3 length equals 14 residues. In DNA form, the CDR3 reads TGTGCCAGCAGCTTGGTACCGGAGGGCACTGAAGCTTTCTTT. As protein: CASSLVPEGTEAFF.

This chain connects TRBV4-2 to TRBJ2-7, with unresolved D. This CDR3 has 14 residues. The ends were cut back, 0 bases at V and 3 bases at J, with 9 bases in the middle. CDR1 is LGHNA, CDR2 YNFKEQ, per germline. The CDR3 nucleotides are TGTGCCAGCAGCCAAGATAGGATCGGCTACGAGCAGTACTTC. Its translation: CASSQDRIGYEQYF.

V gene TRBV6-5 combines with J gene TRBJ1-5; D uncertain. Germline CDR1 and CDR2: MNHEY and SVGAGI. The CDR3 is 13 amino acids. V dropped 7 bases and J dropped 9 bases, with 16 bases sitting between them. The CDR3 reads CASMPLMGGPQHF. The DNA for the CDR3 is TGTGCCAGCATGCCGTTAATGGGTGGGCCCCAGCATTTT.

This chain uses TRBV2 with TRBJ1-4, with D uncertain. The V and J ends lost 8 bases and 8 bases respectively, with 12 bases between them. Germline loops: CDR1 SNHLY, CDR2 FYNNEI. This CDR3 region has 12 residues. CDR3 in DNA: TGTGCCAGCGATGGGATTAACGAAAAACTGTTTTTT. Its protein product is CASDGINEKLFF.

The CDR3, as DNA: TGTGCCAGCTCACCCGACAGTCAACATGGCTACACCTTC. Amino acids: CASSPDSQHGYTF. This sequence joins TRBV18 and TRBJ1-2, with D possibly TRBD1 on 5 matching bases. The germline V gene encodes CDR1 KGHSH and CDR2 LQKENI. This CDR3 contains 13 residues. Trimming removed 3 bases at V and 6 bases at J, with 11 bases between.

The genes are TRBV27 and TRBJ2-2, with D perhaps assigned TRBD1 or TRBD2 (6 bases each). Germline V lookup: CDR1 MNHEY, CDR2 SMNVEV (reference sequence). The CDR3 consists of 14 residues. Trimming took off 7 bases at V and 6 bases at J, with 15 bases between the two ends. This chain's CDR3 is CASKTGAFAGELFF. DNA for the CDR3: TGTGCCAGCAAGACGGGGGCCTTCGCCGGGGAGCTGTTTTTT.

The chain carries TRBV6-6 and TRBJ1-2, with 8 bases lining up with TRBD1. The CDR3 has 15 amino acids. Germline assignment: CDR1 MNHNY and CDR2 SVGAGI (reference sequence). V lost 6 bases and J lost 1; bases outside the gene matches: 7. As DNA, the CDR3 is TGTGCCAGCAGCCACGGACAGGGTAATAACTATGGCTACACCTTC. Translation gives CASSHGQGNNYGYTF.

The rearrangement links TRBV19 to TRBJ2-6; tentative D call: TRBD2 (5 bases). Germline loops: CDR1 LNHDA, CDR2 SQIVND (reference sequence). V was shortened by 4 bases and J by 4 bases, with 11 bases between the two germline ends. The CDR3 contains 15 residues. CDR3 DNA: TGTGCCAGTAGTACCCGGGGAGTAGGGGCCAACGTCCTGACTTTC. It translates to CASSTRGVGANVLTF.

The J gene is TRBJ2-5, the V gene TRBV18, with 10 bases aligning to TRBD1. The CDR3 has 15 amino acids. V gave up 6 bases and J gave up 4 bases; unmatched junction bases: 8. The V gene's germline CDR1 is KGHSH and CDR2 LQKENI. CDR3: CASSGGQGMRETQYF. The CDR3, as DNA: TGTGCCAGCTCGGGGGGACAGGGGATGAGAGAGACCCAGTACTTC. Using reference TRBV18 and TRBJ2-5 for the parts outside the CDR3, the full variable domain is NAGVMQNPRHLVRRRGQEARLRCSPMKGHSHVYWYRQLPEEGLKFMVYLQKENIIDESGMPKERFSAEFPKEGPSILRIQQVVRGDSAAYFCASSGGQGMRETQYFGPGTRLLVL.

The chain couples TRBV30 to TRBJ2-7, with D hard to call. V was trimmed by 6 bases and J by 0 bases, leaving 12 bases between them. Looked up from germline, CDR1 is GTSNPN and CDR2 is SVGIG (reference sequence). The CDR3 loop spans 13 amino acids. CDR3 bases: TGTGCCTGCAATCCGGCCAACTCCTACGAGCAGTACTTC. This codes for CACNPANSYEQYF.

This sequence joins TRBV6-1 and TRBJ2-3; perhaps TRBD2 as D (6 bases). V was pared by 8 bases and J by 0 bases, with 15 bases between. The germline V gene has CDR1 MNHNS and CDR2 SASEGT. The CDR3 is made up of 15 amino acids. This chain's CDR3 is CASVRASDSTDTQYF. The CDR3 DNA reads TGTGCCAGCGTTCGGGCTAGCGATAGCACAGATACGCAGTATTTT.

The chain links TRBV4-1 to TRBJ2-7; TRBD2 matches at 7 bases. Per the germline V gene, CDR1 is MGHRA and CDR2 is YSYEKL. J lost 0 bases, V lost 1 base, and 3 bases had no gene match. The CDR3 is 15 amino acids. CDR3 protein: CASSQARGSSYEQYF. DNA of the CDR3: TGCGCCAGCAGCCAAGCTCGCGGGAGCTCCTACGAGCAGTACTTC.

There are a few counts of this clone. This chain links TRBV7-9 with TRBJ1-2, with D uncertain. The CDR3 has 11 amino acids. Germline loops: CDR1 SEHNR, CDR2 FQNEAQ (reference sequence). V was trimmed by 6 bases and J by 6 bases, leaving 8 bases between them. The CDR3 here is CASRIGDGYTF. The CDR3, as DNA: TGTGCCAGCAGGATCGGGGATGGCTACACCTTC.